A single sample gave rise to the 5 T cell receptor beta chains below, sequenced in a study of blood T cells in healthy people across ages. It was with a sample-barcoded 5' primer and a J-beta primer mix that a second PCR of about 6 to 11 cycles was run. MiXCR, applied by TCRdb to the 5' RACE reads, yields one record per CDR3 protein. The sample records fewer than 1,000,000 distinct CDR3 sequences, under 45% being singletons. Sequenced: blood. These receptors were taken from a man in his sixties in good health.

The chain recombines TRBV30 with TRBJ2-4; D is possibly TRBD2 (6 bases). TRBJ2-7 explains the end of the DNA better; the J call may be wrong. The length of the CDR3 is 12 residues. Germline values: CDR1 GTSNPN, CDR2 SVGIG (reference sequence). The CDR3 bases are TGTGCCTGGAGTGTACTGGGGGGCGAGCAGTACTTC. Residues: CAWSVLGGEQYF.

The table lists this clonotype with many counts. This chain connects TRBV7-9 to TRBJ2-5; D not resolved. This CDR3 comprises 12 residues. Germline CDR1 is SEHNR and CDR2 is FQNEAQ (reference sequence). V was cut by 0 bases and J by 7 bases, with 6 bases left in between. The CDR3 DNA reads TGTGCCAGCAGCTTAGCAACGGGGACCCAGTACTTC. Its translation: CASSLATGTQYF.

The chain joins TRBV6-2 or TRBV6-3 to TRBJ2-4; D ambiguous. The J call may be in error: the DNA end matches TRBJ2-7 better. Germline V CDR1 and CDR2: MNHEY, SVGEGT. The CDR3 covers 9 residues. The DNA for the CDR3 is TGTGCCAGCATGTACGAGCAGTACTTC. It encodes CASMYEQYF.

The chain carries TRBV15 and TRBJ2-1, with D maybe TRBD2 (6 bases). The CDR3 contains 13 residues. The germline V gene has CDR1 LNHNV and CDR2 YYDKDF (reference sequence). Trimming pared 0 bases from V and 13 bases from J, leaving 13 bases between. As DNA, the CDR3 is TGTGCCACCAGCAGAGAACGCGGGGAGGATCAGTTCTTC. Translated, it gives CATSRERGEDQFF.

The sample holds a few counts of this clonotype. The chain uses TRBV27 and TRBJ2-7; D may be TRBD1 or TRBD2 (5 bases each). The CDR3 has 13 residues. The V end was cut by 7 bases, the J end by 5 bases, with 15 bases between. The germline V gene encodes CDR1 MNHEY and CDR2 SMNVEV (reference sequence). This CDR3 reads CASKTWGMDEQYF. The CDR3 DNA sequence: TGTGCCAGCAAAACGTGGGGGATGGACGAGCAGTACTTC.